These 8 T cell receptor beta chains were all obtained from the same sample, sequenced in a study of Graves' ophthalmopathy and Graves' hyperthyroidism. Researchers took RNA transcripts and amplified TCR beta CDR3 regions from them. Amplification began with first-round RT-PCR using HTBI primers, then second-round multiplex PCR was performed. TCRdb re-called the multiplex PCR reads with MiXCR, one entry per CDR3 protein. This sample has nearly 400,000 distinct CDR3 sequences; approximately 20% occur once, and the top ten carry roughly 1.5%. The sequencing input was peripheral blood. These receptors all stem from a woman aged 18-29 years with Graves' ophthalmopathy.

In this sample, this clonotype turned up many times. The genes are TRBV6-2 or TRBV6-3 and TRBJ2-7; D is undetermined. The germline V gene has CDR1 MNHEY and CDR2 SVGEGT. V gave up 0 bases and J gave up 4 bases, with 13 bases separating them. The CDR3 consists of 15 residues. The CDR3 here is CASSYSLAVQYEQYF. The CDR3 DNA is TGTGCCAGCAGTTACTCGTTGGCAGTCCAATACGAGCAGTACTTC.

This clonotype came up many times. The rearrangement links TRBV7-2 to TRBJ1-1, with D perhaps matching TRBD1 (5 bases). The V end was cut by 8 bases, the J end by 10 bases, with 20 bases between. The CDR3 is made up of 13 amino acids. The germline V gene has CDR1 SGHTA and CDR2 FQGNSA. The CDR3 coding sequence is TGTGCCAGCTCCCTCCGAGGGGTGGCAGTAGCTTTCTTT. Its protein product is CASSLRGVAVAFF.

This clonotype occurred many times. This rearrangement joins TRBV19 to TRBJ1-5, with D possibly matching TRBD1 (6 bases). CDR3 size: 18 residues. Germline V gene lookup returns CDR1 LNHDA and CDR2 SQIVND (reference sequence). V was shortened by 3 bases and J by 2 bases, with 20 bases between the two germline ends. This CDR3 is CASSIPLQGGVGNQPQHF. DNA of the CDR3: TGTGCCAGTAGTATCCCTCTACAGGGTGGCGTGGGCAATCAGCCCCAGCATTTT.

The rearrangement joins TRBV24-1 to TRBJ2-7, with 7 bases identical to TRBD1. The CDR3 runs 15 residues. V shed 5 bases, J shed 3 bases, and the junction held 9 bases outside the gene matches. Germline V CDR1 and CDR2: KGHDR, SFDVKD. CDR3 nucleotide sequence: TGTGCCACCAGTGGGCCGGGGACAGAAATCTACGAGCAGTACTTC. Translated: CATSGPGTEIYEQYF.

This clonotype was detected ten times or more. J is TRBJ2-7 and V is TRBV5-1; D is ambiguous. CDR3 length: 17 residues. V lost 2 bases and J lost 2, with 20 bases in between. Germline-derived CDR1 and CDR2 are SGHRS and YFSETQ. CDR3 sequence (DNA): TGCGCCAGCAGCTTAAGTGGTTTGGACGGATTCACCTACGAGCAGTACTTC. Its protein is CASSLSGLDGFTYEQYF.

The CDR3 spells CSARAGQGPNQPQHF. The CDR3 nucleotides are TGCAGTGCTAGAGCGGGACAGGGGCCCAATCAGCCCCAGCATTTT. The chain joins TRBV20-1 to TRBJ1-5; 10 positions agree with TRBD1. This CDR3 has 15 amino acids. Unmatched junction bases numbered 3, after V lost 1 base and J lost 3 bases. The germline gives CDR1 DFQATT, CDR2 SNEGSKA (reference sequence).

This clonotype came up many times. The chain couples TRBV7-2 to TRBJ2-5; D remains ambiguous. The ends were cut back, 10 bases at V and 1 base at J, with 10 bases in the middle. Germline-derived CDR1 and CDR2 are SGHTA and FQGNSA. This CDR3 is 12 amino acids long. Here the CDR3 reads CATDPLQETQYF. Here the CDR3 DNA reads TGTGCCACTGACCCCCTCCAAGAGACCCAGTACTTC.

This clonotype was counted once. The rearrangement joins TRBV11-2 to TRBJ2-7, with a weak D call TRBD2 (7 bases). The CDR3 loop spans 17 amino acids. Germline V gene lookup returns CDR1 SGHAT and CDR2 FQNNGV. V gave up 5 bases and J gave up 7 bases, with 27 bases separating them. The CDR3 bases are TGTGCCAGCAGCACCAGGGCCCAAGGGGGGGGCCGGTGGGAGCAGTACTTC. This gives the protein CASSTRAQGGGRWEQYF.